This is a list of T cell receptor beta chains from one sample in a study of blood T cell repertoires in COVID-19. TCRdb's table, derived via immunoSEQ multiplex PCR, lists solely in-frame clones and lacks some. The sample carries 350,000 to 450,000 clones, 80% to 90% recorded once. Sequenced material: PBMCs or T cells enriched from blood (not recorded which). Source of these receptors: a man aged 35-49 years in a cohort exposed to, infected with or recovered from COVID-19 (not recorded which). Both conserved end residues are part of each CDR3. Clone size appears in some rows only: once, few, many, or a class for an expanded clone.

CDR3 protein	clone size	V gene	J gene
CAISESLGTGRIGGYTF	NA	TRBV10-3	TRBJ1-2
CASSPGTGGPYNEQFF	few	TRBV5-1	TRBJ2-1
CASSLISPGTSGYTF	NA	TRBV5-4	TRBJ1-2
CASSLTGAGSPLHF	NA	TRBV7-9	TRBJ1-6
CASSIGSPNYGYTF	NA	TRBV6-1	TRBJ1-2
CASSLGTGGMNSPLHF	NA	TRBV11-2	TRBJ1-6
CASSFLAGMAGEQFF	NA	TRBV5-1	TRBJ2-1
CAISRSGREGEQFF	once	TRBV10-3	TRBJ2-1
CASNHRTGPNEKLFF	NA	TRBV28	TRBJ1-4
CASSLAPGYSYEQYF	NA	TRBV5-1	TRBJ2-7
CAISPKISEQYF	NA	TRBV12-3/TRBV12-4	TRBJ2-7
CASSEAAGRSGNTIYF	NA	TRBV2	TRBJ1-3
CASSQEGGLETQYF	NA	TRBV3-1/TRBV3-2	TRBJ2-5
CASRTSTGGYTEAFF	once	TRBV19	TRBJ1-1
CASSGGGLINEQFF	NA	TRBV19	TRBJ2-1
CASSLAGYQPQHF	NA	TRBV28	TRBJ1-5
CASGDRGETQYF	NA	TRBV25-1	TRBJ2-5
CASSLQGTYEQYF	NA	TRBV27	TRBJ2-7
CASSFVEASTEAFF	NA	TRBV5-1	TRBJ1-1
CASSLATGVDTEAFF	NA	TRBV11-2	TRBJ1-1
CASSITGGAGYYEQYF	NA	TRBV11-2	TRBJ2-7
CASSLLWGDSSGNTIYF	NA	TRBV28	TRBJ1-3
CASDRGNSPLHF	NA	TRBV2	TRBJ1-6
CATSRDWTGSQPQHF	NA	TRBV15	TRBJ1-5
CASSLGGSGANVLTF	NA	TRBV6-5	TRBJ2-6
CASSDSGRAEEQFF	once	TRBV2	TRBJ2-1
CASGSGQGREKLFF	NA	TRBV28	TRBJ1-4
CASSEKSRAFF	NA	TRBV28	TRBJ1-1
CAWRPLRRVGGVDTEAFF	NA	TRBV30	TRBJ1-1
CSASPATNNHQPQHF	NA	TRBV20-1	TRBJ1-5
CASSQSLAGAYEQYF	NA	TRBV3-1/TRBV3-2	TRBJ2-7
CASSFRQGTTNEKLFF	NA	TRBV21-1	TRBJ1-4
CASSLGLVEASDTQYF	NA	TRBV11-2	TRBJ2-3
CASSAHPLAGATYEQYF	NA	TRBV19	TRBJ2-7
CASSTATTTYNEQFF	NA	TRBV5-1	TRBJ2-1
CASSPEQGYNSPLHF	NA	TRBV3-1/TRBV3-2	TRBJ1-6
CAWSKQSSYNEQFF	NA	TRBV30	TRBJ2-1
CASSDGQGWQPQHF	NA	TRBV2	TRBJ1-5
CASSLLAGLADTQYF	once	TRBV18	TRBJ2-3
CASSPPGRGMNTEAFF	NA	TRBV18	TRBJ1-1
CASSTTGANQPQHF	few	TRBV7-2	TRBJ1-5
CASSRIPGTPTYYGYTF	NA	TRBV5-8	TRBJ1-2
CASTPAGSYEQYF	NA	TRBV7-2	TRBJ2-7
CASKTGPENTEAFF	NA	TRBV4-1	TRBJ1-1
CASTGLAGELSYNEQFF	NA	TRBV10-2	TRBJ2-1
CASSVMAGSNQPQHF	once	TRBV6-4	TRBJ1-5
CASSLGQGNTIYF	once	TRBV7-8	TRBJ1-3
CASTKGGGVAGNTIYF	few	TRBV28	TRBJ1-3
CASSPWDRGYEQYF	NA	TRBV3-1/TRBV3-2	TRBJ2-7
CASSREDTQYF	NA	TRBV5-6	TRBJ2-3
CASSQAPGDRGYSNQPQHF	NA	TRBV4-1	TRBJ1-5
CASSPGTAEAFF	NA	TRBV5-8	TRBJ1-1
CASSFTQALGNTIYF	NA	TRBV28	TRBJ1-3
CASSSGTGAPAEAFF	NA	TRBV28	TRBJ1-1